Following are 14 T cell receptor beta chains from one sample sequenced in a study of blood T cell repertoires in COVID-19. Here immunoSEQ multiplex PCR was the method, and the copy in TCRdb shows in-frame clones only, minus some. Counted here are 90,000 or so clones, 84% occurring once; the ten biggest clones make up 20% to 25%. Sequenced sample: peripheral blood. The receptors come from a man in his fifties or sixties with acute or convalescent COVID-19.

This chain uses TRBV15 with TRBJ1-6, with TRBD1 as a possible D gene (5 bases). Trimming shortened V by 3 bases and J by 7 bases, and 16 bases separated the two germline ends. The CDR3 totals 16 residues. From germline, CDR1 is LNHNV and CDR2 YYDKDF (reference sequence). The CDR3 bases are TGTGCCACCAGCAGTGAGGACATGGCCTTGAATTCACCCCTCCACTTT. Translated: CATSSEDMALNSPLHF.

In this sample, this clone turned up a few times. The gene calls are TRBV2 and TRBJ1-5; 7 bases fit TRBD1. The V and J ends lost 4 bases and 12 bases, in that order; junction bases with no gene match: 6. This CDR3 has 12 residues. Germline-derived CDR1 and CDR2 are SNHLY and FYNNEI. CDR3 protein: CASSVGQEGQHF. DNA of the CDR3: TGTGCCAGCAGTGTAGGACAGGAAGGCCAGCATTTT.

The rearrangement joins TRBV12-3 or TRBV12-4 to TRBJ2-7; no definite D call. CDR3 length: 11 residues. V was cut by 3 bases and J by 2 bases, with 2 bases left in between. The CDR3 bases are TGTGCCAGCAGTTTCGCCTACGAGCAGTACTTC. This encodes CASSFAYEQYF.

A single count supports this clone. A junction end diverges from the germline sequence, so it may reflect a read error. This chain joins TRBV10-1 and TRBJ1-2, with D perhaps matching TRBD1 (5 bases). The germline gives CDR1 WNHNN, CDR2 SYGVQD (reference sequence). This CDR3 region has 15 residues. CDR3 amino acids: CTSVPKQVRDYGYTF. DNA for the CDR3: TGCACCAGCGTTCCCAAACAGGTGCGTGACTATGGCTACACCTTC.

The CDR3 here is CASSAGGISTEAFF. CDR3 in DNA: TGTGCCAGCAGTGCCGGGGGAATTAGTACTGAAGCTTTCTTT. V usage is TRBV28 and J usage is TRBJ1-1; D might be TRBD1 (5 bases). V was trimmed by 5 bases and J by 5 bases, leaving 15 bases between them. The CDR3 extends over 14 amino acids. Germline CDR1 and CDR2: MDHEN and SYDVKM.

The gene calls are TRBV5-6 and TRBJ1-4, with 10 bases lining up with TRBD1. Trimming at V came to 5 bases and at J to 1 base, leaving 2 bases not matched to a gene. Looked up from germline, CDR1 is SGHDT and CDR2 is YYEEEE. The CDR3 is 15 residues long. The CDR3, as DNA: TGTGCCAGCAGGAGGGACAGGGGAACTAATGAAAAACTGTTTTTT. Translation: CASRRDRGTNEKLFF.

The chain recombines TRBV25-1 with TRBJ2-2; D might be TRBD2 (6 bases). The germline V and J ends were trimmed by 8 bases and 6 bases, with 22 bases remaining between them. This CDR3 spans 16 amino acids. Germline assignment: CDR1 MGHDK and CDR2 SYGVNS. The CDR3 is CASGWGLRVRPGELFF. DNA of the CDR3: TGTGCCAGCGGGTGGGGACTGCGGGTTCGGCCCGGGGAGCTGTTTTTT.

The rearrangement links TRBV2 to TRBJ1-1; the match to TRBD1 covers 8 bases. V lost 3 bases, J lost 4 bases, and 13 bases stayed unmatched. CDR3 size: 17 residues. In germline, CDR1 is SNHLY, CDR2 FYNNEI. The DNA for the CDR3 is TGTGCCAGCAGTGATGGTTTACAGGGGGGCCGTCGCACTGAAGCTTTCTTT. Amino acids: CASSDGLQGGRRTEAFF.

This chain links TRBV10-3 with TRBJ1-1; 9 bases match TRBD1. V was clipped by 7 bases and J by 6 bases; unmatched bases: 9. Germline V CDR1 and CDR2: ENHRY, SYGVKD. The length of the CDR3 is 14 residues. Here the CDR3 reads CAITTGGGGAEAFF. The CDR3 nucleotides read TGTGCCATCACGACAGGGGGTGGAGGAGCTGAAGCTTTCTTT.

This chain uses TRBV7-2 with TRBJ1-6, with D unclear. Trimming cost V 5 bases and J 14 bases, with 22 bases left between them. The CDR3 extends over 15 amino acids. Germline V gene data show CDR1 as SGHTA and CDR2 as FQGNSA. DNA of the CDR3: TGTGCCAGCAGCGTCCAGCCCCAGGAAGTTCGGTCCCTCCACTTT. It yields the protein CASSVQPQEVRSLHF.

The chain has TRBV6-5 and TRBJ2-7; the D is unclear. Trimming pared 7 bases from V and 5 bases from J, leaving 15 bases between. Germline CDR1 MNHEY, CDR2 SVGAGI. The CDR3 spans 13 residues. The chain's CDR3 is CASTPRVLNEQYF. DNA of the CDR3: TGTGCCAGCACCCCTCGGGTGCTCAACGAGCAGTACTTC.

The chain links TRBV28 to TRBJ1-5, with D maybe TRBD1 (5 bases). The CDR3 runs 16 residues. Trimming pared 7 bases from V and 2 bases from J, leaving 18 bases between. Germline V gene sequence: CDR1 MDHEN, CDR2 SYDVKM. CDR3 residues: CASITLGGLGNQPQHF. In DNA, the CDR3 is TGTGCCAGCATTACCCTCGGGGGTCTGGGCAATCAGCCCCAGCATTTT.

This clone was seen just once. The chain combines TRBV5-1 with TRBJ1-6; 9 bases agree with TRBD1. The CDR3 is made up of 14 amino acids. Germline V gives CDR1 SGHRS, CDR2 YFSETQ. After removal of 5 bases from V and 7 bases from J, the junction contained 4 bases not matched to a gene. The CDR3 is CASRPGTGNSPLHF. CDR3 bases: TGCGCCAGCAGGCCCGGGACAGGGAATTCACCCCTCCACTTT.

CDR3 in DNA: TGTGCCAGCAGCCCGCAGGGGAGAACAACTAATGAAAAACTGTTTTTT. As protein: CASSPQGRTTNEKLFF. J is TRBJ1-4 and V is TRBV5-8; D possibly corresponds to TRBD1 (6 bases). The V gene lost 4 bases and the J gene lost 0 bases, with 13 bases spanning the gap. The CDR3 totals 16 residues. Germline CDR1 and CDR2: SGHTS and YDEGEE.